This T cell receptor beta chain was recorded in a study of T-cell memory formation after mild COVID-19 listed by TCRdb under 2021. In terms of the full investigation: TCR sequence clusters from the two donors were found to be largely donor specific. T-cell clones expanding and contracting after mild COVID-19 in a couple of donors were tracked by longitudinal TCRalpha and TCRbeta repertoire sequencing. The cohort was made up of two young adult volunteers, one female and one male, who were previously healthy.

Beyond this particular receptor, the publication reports: The study covered only a couple of mild cases, and larger cohorts including severe cases with pre-infection samples were considered necessary. Whether the second-wave clones peaking on day 37 were SARS-CoV-2 specific was not confirmed. Clones contracting from day 15 to 85 had balanced CD4/CD8 phenotypes, while a second wave expanding from day 15 to 37 was biased towards CD4+. Contracting CD4+ clones were located mainly in the CM and EM memory subsets, whereas CD8+ clones were found to be enriched in EMRA. The detection of some responding clones in pre-infection memory suggests that pre-existing cross-reactive memory T cells joined the SARS-CoV-2 response.

From its cysteine to its phenylalanine, the CDR3 spans 19 amino acids. Only the CDR3 DNA is retained, 57 bases long and in frame from the first base. V was cut back by 6 bases and J by 0 bases, leaving a gap of 23 bases between them. Looking up the germline V gene (reference sequence) yields CDR1 MNHNY and CDR2 SVGAGI. PBMCs were isolated by Ficoll-Paque density gradient centrifugation. The sequencer was an Illumina NovaSeq 6000. TCRalpha and TCRbeta cDNA libraries were built by 5'RACE with constant-segment primers, adding sample barcodes and unique molecular identifiers. Trizol reagent was used to extract RNA from every sample. Amplification of the libraries took two PCR steps, and the second step added a second sample barcode plus Illumina TruSeq adapters. Sequencing of libraries was performed on an Illumina NovaSeq with 2 x 150 bp paired-end reads. The study's own analysis went as follows. Demultiplexing of reads and collapsing into UMI-guided consensus sequences were performed with migec v1.2.7. Using mixcr v2.1.11, UMI consensuses were aligned to TRA and TRB V and J templates and then assembled into clonotypes. A clonotype was counted as expanded or contracted only if both edgeR and NoisET called the change significant, with noise models trained on biological replicates. For edgeR calls, the thresholds were a false discovery rate-adjusted p below 0.01 and a log2 fold-change of 1. As an exploratory analysis of dynamics, PCA with hierarchical clustering was applied to max-normalized trajectories of the 1000 most abundant clonotypes. Each responding clone was given a CD4 or CD8 phenotype based on the CD4+ and CD8+ repertoires, which had been sequenced separately. TCRdb trimmed the raw reads at Q25, called clones with MiXCR and kept productive beta chains. Each CDR3 protein appears once, grouped with its most common genes and DNA. TCRdb's processing, not the study's, gives the V and J calls here. The sample profile shows approximately 150,000 distinct CDR3 sequences; roughly 14% of them were found once. Roughly an eighth of the sample goes to the ten largest clones.

A remark on this clonotype: No antigen is known for it. Per-nucleotide qualities are absent, and no much larger clonotype sits a single base away.

The sequencing input was PBMCs or a T cell subset sorted from them (not recorded which). This receptor was taken from an adult woman who had mild COVID-19 (a few samples of this study predate the infection). The sample titles of this study are shuffled in the database, so cell type and time point are left out; the donor was told from shared clones. The V and J segments used are TRBV6-6 and TRBJ2-2; confidence is insufficient to name the D gene. The encoded CDR3 is CASRTIQLSSTANTGELFF. The sequenced DNA is TGTGCCAGCAGAACCATACAGCTTTCCAGTACCGCGAACACCGGGGAGCTGTTTTTT.